This T cell receptor (beta chain) was obtained from a study of human T cells and chemical hapten exposure. Turning to the study itself: Diphenylcyclopropenone was applied weekly to patients' scalps across the roughly 23-week study. The variation in per-sample TCR yields arose mainly from small differences in pooled library volumes. Whole-study results and caveats: Patch test score was positively correlated with the counts of TCRs that had expanded at PT1.

This clonotype was observed a few times. Antigen specificity is unknown. CDR1 and CDR2 from the germline V gene are SQVTM and ANQGSEA. The CDR3 runs 13 residues. V shed 7 bases, J shed 6 bases, and the junction held 12 bases outside the gene matches. TCRdb re-derived calls from the RACE reads in MiXCR, one entry per CDR3 protein. The table has roughly 96,000 distinct CDR3 sequences, roughly a tenth seen once. Time point here: patch test 2, 6 weeks after DPC sensitization. Treatment defined: therapeutic diphenylcyclopropenone sensitization with weekly scalp DPC. The chain joins TRBV29-1 to TRBJ2-7; TRBD1 aligns across 7 bases. This clonotype originated in a woman aged 40 to 49 with alopecia areata. Some clones in this sample may be carry-over from other donors' samples. This material consisted of whole blood, taken in connection with sensitization to the hapten diphenylcyclopropenone (DPC). CDR3 residues: CSGRIDRVGEQYF. The CDR3, as DNA: TGCAGCGGGAGAATTGACAGGGTGGGCGAGCAGTACTTC.